The 30 T cell receptor beta chains below were found in one sample sequenced in a study of CD8 T cells in ankylosing spondylitis. TCRdb re-derived calls from the 5' RACE reads in MiXCR, one entry per CDR3 protein. Here the sample spans some 290,000 distinct CDR3 sequences, around 20% being singletons. Sequenced material: blood, either unsorted or a sorted T cell fraction (not recorded which). The source of these receptors is a male donor with ankylosing spondylitis or in good health (not recorded which).

This clonotype was found a few times. The chain couples TRBV20-1 to TRBJ1-1; possibly TRBD1 for D (5 bases). The CDR3 is 14 amino acids. The germline V gene has CDR1 DFQATT and CDR2 SNEGSKA (reference sequence). V was shortened by 3 bases and J by 4 bases, with 15 bases between the two germline ends. In DNA form, the CDR3 reads TGCAGTGCTAGGCAGGGCTTGCGTAGCACTGAAGCTTTCTTT. Protein product: CSARQGLRSTEAFF.

This chain uses TRBV10-3 with TRBJ2-3, with D perhaps assigned TRBD1 or TRBD2 (5 bases each). Germline V CDR1 and CDR2: ENHRY, SYGVKD. The CDR3 extends over 12 amino acids. Trimming took 5 bases from V and 4 from J, leaving 7 bases between them. In nucleotides, the CDR3 is TGTGCCATCAGTAGGGGAGCAGATACGCAGTATTTT. It codes for CAISRGADTQYF.

The chain is built from TRBV5-1 and TRBJ2-1; 12 nucleotides agree with TRBD2. CDR3 length: 15 amino acids. J was trimmed by 5 bases and V by 4 bases; bases with no gene match: 4. Looked up from germline, CDR1 is SGHRS and CDR2 is YFSETQ. CDR3 in amino acids: CASSHRTSGNNEQFF. CDR3 coding DNA: TGCGCCAGCAGCCATCGGACTAGCGGGAACAATGAGCAGTTCTTC.

This chain joins TRBV29-1 and TRBJ2-3; perhaps TRBD2 as D (6 bases). V lost 4 bases and J lost 5, with 13 bases in between. CDR3 length: 13 amino acids. CDR1 SQVTM and CDR2 ANQGSEA come from the germline V gene. Here the CDR3 DNA reads TGCAGCGTTGTCGGGGGACGGGTAGATACGCAGTATTTT. Protein sequence: CSVVGGRVDTQYF.

The rearrangement joins TRBV5-6 to TRBJ2-3, with TRBD1 matching 9 bases. The CDR3 extends over 16 amino acids. Unmatched junction bases numbered 6, after V lost 3 bases and J lost 1 base. CDR1 and CDR2 (germline): SGHDT, YYEEEE. CDR3 DNA: TGTGCCAGCAGCTCATACCGGGACAGGGGCACAGATACGCAGTATTTT. Translating gives CASSSYRDRGTDTQYF.

The chain uses TRBV14 and TRBJ2-4; D remains ambiguous. Germline V gene lookup returns CDR1 SGHDN and CDR2 FVKESK. The CDR3 runs 12 residues. V dropped 3 bases and J dropped 9 bases, with 9 bases sitting between them. The CDR3 DNA follows: TGTGCCAGCAGCCAGGGCTTTTCCATTCAGTACTTC. It yields the protein CASSQGFSIQYF.

This chain's CDR3 is CASGEGGREKLFF. The CDR3 DNA is TGCGCCAGCGGCGAAGGGGGCAGAGAAAAACTGTTTTTT. V usage is TRBV5-1 and J usage is TRBJ1-4; TRBD1 matches 7 bases. The germline CDR1 and CDR2 sequences are SGHRS and YFSETQ. The CDR3 totals 13 residues. J gave up 8 bases and V 7 bases, and 8 bases lay outside the gene matches.

The chain carries TRBV4-1 and TRBJ2-2; no firm D call. The CDR3 runs 15 residues. Germline V gene lookup returns CDR1 MGHRA and CDR2 YSYEKL. V lost 3 bases and J lost 6, with 14 bases in between. The CDR3, as DNA: TGCGCCAGCAGCCATCCCGATCACCGGTCCGGGGAGCTGTTTTTT. Encoded protein: CASSHPDHRSGELFF.

This clonotype was detected only a few times. The chain joins TRBV12-3 or TRBV12-4 to TRBJ2-5; D uncertain. V dropped 3 bases and J dropped 5 bases, with 10 bases sitting between them. CDR3 length equals 13 residues. CDR3 sequence (DNA): TGTGCCAGCAGTTTCGGTTTCCTGGAGACCCAGTACTTC. Encoded protein: CASSFGFLETQYF.

This clonotype was seen ten or more times. The chain combines TRBV12-3 or TRBV12-4 with TRBJ2-2; unclear D gene. The ends were cut back, 8 bases at V and 0 bases at J, with 10 bases in the middle. The CDR3 is 14 residues long. The chain's CDR3 is CASLTGTNTGELFF. CDR3 sequence (DNA): TGTGCCAGCCTCACGGGCACGAACACCGGGGAGCTGTTTTTT.

The chain links TRBV7-9 to TRBJ2-3; D is possibly TRBD1 or TRBD2 (5 bases each). Trimming took 5 bases from V and 8 from J, leaving 20 bases between them. The CDR3 runs 15 residues. Germline loops: CDR1 SEHNR, CDR2 FQNEAQ (reference sequence). As DNA, the CDR3 is TGTGCCAGCAGCGCCACCGGGACGGGGTTGTCTACGCAGTATTTT. Translated: CASSATGTGLSTQYF.

The chain combines TRBV7-8 with TRBJ2-5; D ambiguous. There are 15 residues in the CDR3. CDR1 and CDR2 from the germline V gene are SGHVS and FQNEAQ. Trimming removed 5 bases from V and 5 bases from J, with 18 bases in between. The CDR3 sequence is CASSINRLLRETQYF. In DNA form, the CDR3 reads TGTGCCAGCAGCATTAACAGATTACTTCGGGAGACCCAGTACTTC.

The genes are TRBV20-1 and TRBJ2-1, with 8 nucleotides matching TRBD2. Per the germline V gene, CDR1 is DFQATT and CDR2 is SNEGSKA (reference sequence). V dropped 6 bases and J dropped 6; count of bases not matched to a gene: 13. The CDR3 is made up of 15 amino acids. DNA of the CDR3: TGCAGTGCAGAAAGCGGGGGAGGGTTCCCCAATGAGCAGTTCTTC. Protein: CSAESGGGFPNEQFF.

This clonotype was counted many times. J is TRBJ2-3 and V is TRBV28, with TRBD1 identical over 9 bases. This CDR3 is 15 amino acids long. From germline, CDR1 is MDHEN and CDR2 SYDVKM. The junction had 6 bases not matched to a gene; V was cut back by 6 bases and J by 2 bases. CDR3 nucleotide sequence: TGTGCCAGCAGGGCAGGACAGGGGATCACAGATACGCAGTATTTT. This encodes CASRAGQGITDTQYF.

The chain links TRBV12-3 or TRBV12-4 to TRBJ1-3; no firm D call. V lost 7 bases, J lost 0 bases, and 10 bases lay in between. CDR3 length: 14 amino acids. The CDR3: CASTTVISGNTIYF. The DNA for the CDR3 is TGTGCCAGCACTACCGTCATCTCTGGAAACACCATATATTTT.

The chain has TRBV14 and TRBJ2-1; tentative D call: TRBD2 (5 bases). The germline gives CDR1 SGHDN, CDR2 FVKESK. The CDR3 has 14 residues. V lost 2 bases and J 7 bases, leaving 12 bases between the germline ends. The DNA for the CDR3 is TGTGCCAGCAGCCAACAGCGGAGAGGTAATGAGCAGTTCTTC. It specifies CASSQQRRGNEQFF.

This clonotype was detected only a few times. The chain links TRBV5-1 to TRBJ1-1; TRBD1 matches 7 bases. Germline V gene lookup returns CDR1 SGHRS and CDR2 YFSETQ. J gave up 1 base and V 4 bases, and 7 bases lay outside the gene matches. This CDR3 region has 15 residues. In DNA form, the CDR3 reads TGCGCCAGCAGCAGCTTGGGGGACAGGAACACTGAAGCTTTCTTT. This sequence encodes CASSSLGDRNTEAFF.

This clonotype was counted a few times. The chain employs TRBV6-1 and TRBJ1-2, with 7 bases lining up with TRBD1. CDR1 and CDR2 (germline): MNHNS, SASEGT. The junction had 4 bases not matched to a gene; V was cut back by 5 bases and J by 4 bases. The CDR3 has 13 residues. This chain's CDR3 is CASSTTGTYGYTF. The CDR3 bases are TGTGCCAGCAGTACGACAGGGACCTATGGCTACACCTTC.

This clonotype appeared a few times. CDR3 protein: CAWSPSGHYNEQFF. The DNA for the CDR3 is TGTGCCTGGAGTCCTAGCGGGCACTACAATGAGCAGTTCTTC. The chain uses TRBV30 and TRBJ2-1; 8 bases are a match to TRBD2. Trimming at V came to 2 bases and at J to 3 bases, leaving 3 bases not matched to a gene. Germline V lookup: CDR1 GTSNPN, CDR2 SVGIG (reference sequence). The CDR3 totals 14 residues.

The sample holds a few counts of this clonotype. The CDR3 here is CASSFGGLGGEQYV. CDR3 coding DNA: TGTGCCAGCAGCTTCGGGGGACTAGGCGGGGAGCAGTACGTC. The genes are TRBV5-5 and TRBJ2-7, with 8 nucleotides matching TRBD2. Germline values: CDR1 SGHKS, CDR2 YYEKEE (reference sequence). The junction had 8 bases not matched to a gene; V was cut back by 2 bases and J by 7 bases. This CDR3 has 14 residues.

This clonotype came up many times. The chain links TRBV10-3 to TRBJ1-2; TRBD1 might be the D (6 bases). V was trimmed by 5 bases and J by 0 bases, leaving 13 bases between them. CDR3 size: 15 residues. Germline CDR1 reads ENHRY; CDR2 reads SYGVKD. CDR3 bases: TGTGCCATCAGTCCAGGGGTCGCATCTAACTATGGCTACACCTTC. Translating it yields CAISPGVASNYGYTF.

The chain uses TRBV20-1 and TRBJ1-4, with no clear D. Germline loops: CDR1 DFQATT, CDR2 SNEGSKA (reference sequence). Trimming took 6 bases from V and 6 from J, leaving 17 bases between them. The CDR3 extends over 14 amino acids. The DNA for the CDR3 is TGCAGTGCCAGAAAGGCGGGAGTCGATGAAAAACTGTTTTTT. It codes for CSARKAGVDEKLFF.

There are many counts of this clonotype. The chain is built from TRBV12-3 or TRBV12-4 and TRBJ1-2; a possible D gene is TRBD1 (5 bases). Trimming stripped 6 bases from V and 4 bases from J, with 12 bases between. The length of the CDR3 is 13 residues. The DNA for the CDR3 is TGTGCCAGCAGCCAGACTACAGGCTATGGCTACACCTTC. Residues: CASSQTTGYGYTF.

As DNA, the CDR3 is TGTGCCAGCAGCCAAGGTGCAAGCGGGTTTAACCAAGAGACCCAGTACTTC. Translated: CASSQGASGFNQETQYF. The chain links TRBV3-1 to TRBJ2-5; the D gene is possibly TRBD2 (6 bases). The V gene's germline CDR1 is LGHDT and CDR2 YNNKEL (reference sequence). Trimming removed 1 base from V and 0 bases from J, with 15 bases in between. The CDR3 extends over 17 amino acids.

V gene TRBV28 combines with J gene TRBJ2-1; the D gene is possibly TRBD1 (5 bases). This CDR3 region has 12 residues. Germline assignment: CDR1 MDHEN and CDR2 SYDVKM. The V end was cut by 4 bases, the J end by 9 bases, with 10 bases between. The CDR3 is CASSWAQAEQFF. CDR3 DNA sequence: TGTGCCAGCAGTTGGGCACAGGCTGAGCAGTTCTTC.

The rearrangement links TRBV11-2 to TRBJ2-7; the D gene is possibly TRBD2 (6 bases). Germline CDR1 reads SGHAT; CDR2 reads FQNNGV. Deletions cut 5 bases from V and 2 bases from J, with 10 bases between. CDR3 size: 13 residues. The CDR3, as DNA: TGTGCCAGCAGCGAGGGACTTCCCTACGAGCAGTACGTC. Its protein is CASSEGLPYEQYV.

This clonotype occurred once. This rearrangement joins TRBV7-3 to TRBJ2-3, with D perhaps matching TRBD1 (6 bases). CDR1 and CDR2 (germline): SGHTA, FQGTGA. This CDR3 is built from 13 residues. V lost 5 bases, J lost 6 bases, and 12 bases lay in between. This CDR3 reads CASSPNRADTQYF. DNA for the CDR3: TGTGCCAGCAGCCCGAACAGGGCGGATACGCAGTATTTT.

V and J are TRBV27 and TRBJ2-3; D unresolved. The CDR3 length is 14 residues. Germline V gene lookup returns CDR1 MNHEY and CDR2 SMNVEV (reference sequence). Trimming pared 4 bases from V and 1 base from J, leaving 9 bases between. CDR3 loop: CASSSFLGTDTQYF. The CDR3, as DNA: TGTGCCAGCAGTTCCTTCCTTGGCACAGATACGCAGTATTTT.

This clonotype has just a few counts. This chain uses TRBV5-5 with TRBJ1-2; D might be TRBD1 (6 bases). The V and J ends lost 0 bases and 2 bases respectively, with 8 bases between them. Looked up from germline, CDR1 is SGHKS and CDR2 is YYEKEE (reference sequence). This CDR3 contains 14 residues. DNA for the CDR3: TGTGCCAGCAGCTTGGACAGGGCGAACTATGGCTACACCTTC. Translated, it gives CASSLDRANYGYTF.

This clonotype was counted only a few times. The chain uses TRBV7-9 and TRBJ2-1, with TRBD1 matching over 8 bases. The CDR3 runs to 14 residues. Germline V gene sequence: CDR1 SEHNR, CDR2 FQNEAQ (reference sequence). The V and J ends lost 2 bases and 7 bases, in that order; junction bases with no gene match: 4. As DNA, the CDR3 is TGTGCCAGCAGCTTACAGGGGGCGCGTAATGAGCAGTTCTTC. It codes for CASSLQGARNEQFF.